The present T cell receptor beta chain was sequenced within a study of OX40 agonist ivuxolimab in advanced cancers. The V and J ends lost 2 bases and 5 bases respectively, with 5 bases between them. CDR1 is DFQATT, CDR2 SNEGSKA, per germline (reference sequence). CDR3 length: 11 amino acids. The protocol was immunoSEQ multiplex PCR, while the TCRdb copy is restricted to in-frame clones and leaves out a portion. The table shows under 75,000 clones, with 84% occurring only once. The chain uses TRBV20-1 and TRBJ2-3; no clear D. Sequencing was performed on CD4+ or CD8+ T cells sorted from blood, taken in a trial of the OX40 agonist ivuxolimab. This sequence originates from an adult with an advanced solid tumor such as melanoma, head and neck, liver or kidney cancer. The CDR3 DNA sequence: TGCAGTGCTAGAAACGGAGATACGCAGTATTTT. Translated: CSARNGDTQYF.